The rows below give T cell receptor beta chains drawn from one sample of a study of blood T cell repertoires in COVID-19. The assay was immunoSEQ multiplex PCR, and TCRdb's table has in-frame clones only and misses some. The sample holds 120,000 to 150,000 clones, approximately 90% seen once. Sequencing used peripheral blood. These receptors were collected from a human donor in a cohort sampled during active COVID-19. Each CDR3 is given with its conserved first and last residue. Fields, in order: J gene, V gene, CDR3 protein.

j_call: TRBJ2-2; v_call: TRBV4-1; cdr3_aa: CASSHRIPGQGNTGELFF
j_call: TRBJ1-5; v_call: TRBV18; cdr3_aa: CASNQSPPGNSNQPQHF
j_call: TRBJ1-1; v_call: TRBV11-1; cdr3_aa: CASSLASVGRDTEAFF
j_call: TRBJ1-1; v_call: TRBV25-1; cdr3_aa: CASRKEGGRTEAFF
j_call: TRBJ2-1; v_call: TRBV29-1; cdr3_aa: CSVTGDEQFF
j_call: TRBJ2-2; v_call: TRBV5-1; cdr3_aa: CASSPQGNTGELFF
j_call: TRBJ2-3; v_call: TRBV5-4; cdr3_aa: CASSLGPGTSSTDTQYF
j_call: TRBJ1-2; v_call: TRBV6-5; cdr3_aa: CASRGGGYGYTF
j_call: TRBJ2-2; v_call: TRBV29-1; cdr3_aa: CSVVRAGDTGELFF
j_call: TRBJ1-2; v_call: TRBV29-1; cdr3_aa: CSVEVVPGSSYGYTF
j_call: TRBJ2-2; v_call: TRBV11-3; cdr3_aa: CASSRIIASGELFF
j_call: TRBJ1-2; v_call: TRBV25-1; cdr3_aa: CASPDSNYGYTF
j_call: TRBJ2-1; v_call: TRBV27; cdr3_aa: CASRPGPYYNEQFF
j_call: TRBJ2-3; v_call: TRBV19; cdr3_aa: CASSSRRRGITDTQYF
j_call: TRBJ1-2; v_call: TRBV7-2; cdr3_aa: CASSTPGQGRDGYTF
j_call: TRBJ2-1; v_call: TRBV13; cdr3_aa: CASSLASGQNYNEQFF
j_call: TRBJ1-2; v_call: TRBV2; cdr3_aa: CASRELRQGRSGYTF
j_call: TRBJ2-7; v_call: TRBV7-2; cdr3_aa: CASSHTHEGGYEQYF
j_call: TRBJ2-5; v_call: TRBV7-2; cdr3_aa: CASSLVRRGPGETQYF
j_call: TRBJ1-6; v_call: TRBV5-1; cdr3_aa: CASSPEGQGAGSPLHF
j_call: TRBJ1-1; v_call: TRBV12-3/TRBV12-4; cdr3_aa: CASRGHGADEAFF
j_call: TRBJ1-6; v_call: TRBV3-1/TRBV3-2; cdr3_aa: CASSQTDRRNSPLHF
j_call: TRBJ2-2; v_call: TRBV5-1; cdr3_aa: CASSEGNTGELFF
j_call: TRBJ2-1; v_call: TRBV29-1; cdr3_aa: CSAPGRRNEQFF
j_call: TRBJ2-3; v_call: TRBV6-4; cdr3_aa: CASSDSSGGTDTQYF
j_call: TRBJ2-1; v_call: TRBV5-8; cdr3_aa: CASSLGTSGYNEQFF
j_call: TRBJ2-3; v_call: TRBV6-5; cdr3_aa: CASSPGGADTQYF
j_call: TRBJ1-1; v_call: TRBV9; cdr3_aa: CASSVTGMNTEAFF
j_call: TRBJ1-2; v_call: TRBV19; cdr3_aa: CASSIGEARYGYTF
j_call: TRBJ2-2; v_call: TRBV5-1; cdr3_aa: CASSLAQGVAGELFF
j_call: TRBJ1-2; v_call: TRBV15; cdr3_aa: CRLGRGDGYTF
j_call: TRBJ1-1; v_call: TRBV3-1/TRBV3-2; cdr3_aa: CASSRAGMNTEAFF
j_call: TRBJ1-2; v_call: TRBV7-6; cdr3_aa: CASSLSPDYGYTF
j_call: TRBJ1-4; v_call: TRBV9; cdr3_aa: CASSPGDSREKLFF
j_call: TRBJ1-6; v_call: TRBV6-5; cdr3_aa: CASIQNAVKTLHF
j_call: TRBJ2-3; v_call: TRBV18; cdr3_aa: CASSPPLAGASTDTQYF
j_call: TRBJ2-7; v_call: TRBV7-9; cdr3_aa: CASSAVVSYEQYF
j_call: TRBJ1-6; v_call: TRBV7-9; cdr3_aa: CASSLAIGQGGNSPLHF
j_call: TRBJ2-7; v_call: TRBV2; cdr3_aa: CASSALEGPFSYEQYF
j_call: TRBJ2-7; v_call: TRBV4-1; cdr3_aa: CASSRSATSYEQYF
j_call: TRBJ2-7; v_call: TRBV7-2; cdr3_aa: CASTQGADEQYF
j_call: TRBJ1-2; v_call: TRBV13; cdr3_aa: CASSLLISGAYYGYTF